A selection of T cell receptor beta chains follows, all from one sample in a study of T cells in Graves' hyperthyroidism and ophthalmopathy. Via MiXCR, TCRdb re-called the multiplex PCR reads, giving one row per CDR3 protein. This sample carries about 300,000 distinct CDR3 sequences, roughly 19% of them seen once, and the ten largest clones take 35% to 40%. Specimen: blood. The source is a man between 50 and 59 years old with Graves' ophthalmopathy. The CDR3 runs from the conserved cysteine through the conserved F or W. Each record gives: clone size, D gene, V gene, J gene, CDR3 protein, CDR3 DNA. D genes are given only for firm matches. A row's size may be missing; if present it is once, few, many or a size class.

few	TRBD2	TRBV20-1	TRBJ2-3	CSASSGGDTQYF	TGCAGTGCTAGTTCGGGGGGAGATACGCAGTATTTT
many	TRBD2	TRBV3-1	TRBJ2-1	CASSHGLASYNEQFF	TGTGCCAGCAGCCACGGACTAGCCTCCTACAATGAGCAGTTCTTC
.	TRBD2	TRBV30	TRBJ2-3	CAWRSRLAGTPDTQYF	TGTGCCTGGAGGAGTCGGCTAGCGGGGACCCCAGATACGCAGTATTTT
.	.	TRBV9	TRBJ2-4	CASSAGLDGTIAKNIQYF	TGTGCCAGCAGCGCGGGTCTCGACGGTACTATAGCCAAAAACATTCAGTACTTC
.	TRBD1	TRBV7-6	TRBJ1-6	CASSATGTGQSPLHF	TGTGCCAGCAGCGCAACCGGGACAGGACAGTCACCCCTCCACTTT
.	TRBD1	TRBV9	TRBJ1-2	CASSASGGSKYGYTF	TGTGCCAGCAGCGCCTCAGGGGGCTCTAAGTATGGCTACACCTTC
.	.	TRBV20-1	TRBJ2-7	CSARGNSVFEQYF	TGCAGTGCTAGAGGTAATAGCGTCTTCGAGCAGTACTTC
.	.	TRBV18	TRBJ2-7	CASPPAGGEYEQYF	TGTGCCAGCCCCCCGGCAGGGGGGGAATACGAGCAGTACTTC
many	.	TRBV11-1	TRBJ2-7	CASSLNRLGGIGRVYEQYF	TGTGCCAGCAGCTTAAACCGCTTAGGGGGAATAGGTCGGGTCTACGAGCAGTACTTC
.	TRBD2	TRBV6-1	TRBJ2-1	CASSEKGSSGSMNEQFF	TGTGCCAGCAGTGAAAAAGGGTCTAGCGGGAGCATGAATGAGCAGTTCTTC
many	.	TRBV28	TRBJ1-5	CASTLGRGQPQHF	TGTGCCAGCACCCTGGGCCGGGGGCAGCCCCAGCATTTT